This TCR beta chain was sequenced in a study of blood T cells in healthy people across ages. This clonotype has more than one count but fewer than ten. Germline CDR1 reads PRHDT; CDR2 reads FYEKMQ (reference sequence). V lost 8 bases to trimming and J lost 4 bases, with 14 bases between them. The CDR3 runs 13 residues. Combining a sample-barcoded 5' primer with a J-beta primer mix, a second PCR ran for about 6 to 12 cycles. TCRdb fed the 5' RACE reads into MiXCR, producing one record per CDR3 protein. The data hold 1.5 million to 2 million distinct CDR3 sequences, with 30% to 35% observed a single time.

This sequence originates from a woman aged 30 to 39 in good health. The sequenced material came from blood. The chain links TRBV13 to TRBJ1-1; D remains unclear. The CDR3 reads CASGQSGATEAFF. As DNA, the CDR3 is TGTGCCAGCGGCCAAAGCGGCGCCACTGAAGCTTTCTTT.